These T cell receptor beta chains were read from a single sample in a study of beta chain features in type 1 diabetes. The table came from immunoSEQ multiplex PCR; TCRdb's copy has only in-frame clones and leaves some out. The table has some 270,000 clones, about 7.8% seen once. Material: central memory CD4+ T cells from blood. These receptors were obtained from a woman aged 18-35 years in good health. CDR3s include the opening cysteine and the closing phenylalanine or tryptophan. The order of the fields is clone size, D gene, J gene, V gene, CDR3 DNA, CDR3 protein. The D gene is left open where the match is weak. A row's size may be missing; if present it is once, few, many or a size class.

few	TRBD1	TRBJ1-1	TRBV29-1	TGCAGCGCGACCGGGACAGGGGGACCCGGGAACACTGAAGCTTTCTTT	CSATGTGGPGNTEAFF
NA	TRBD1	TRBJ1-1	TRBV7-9	TGTGCCAGCAGCCGAGGACAGGGGCTGAACACTGAAGCTTTCTTT	CASSRGQGLNTEAFF
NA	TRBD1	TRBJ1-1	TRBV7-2	TGTGCCAGCAGCTTAGCCGGGACAGGGAGGGGAGCTTTCTTT	CASSLAGTGRGAFF
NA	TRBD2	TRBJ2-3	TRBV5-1	TGCGCCAGCAGCTTCTCCGGGGGGGATGGAGATACGCAGTATTTT	CASSFSGGDGDTQYF
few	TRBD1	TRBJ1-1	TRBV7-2	TGCGCCAGCAGCCAAGACTTTGGGACAGGTGGAGAAGCTTTCTTT	CASSQDFGTGGEAFF
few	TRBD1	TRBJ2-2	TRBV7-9	TGTGCCAGCAGCCCTCGGACAGGGTCAGGGGAGCTGTTTTTT	CASSPRTGSGELFF
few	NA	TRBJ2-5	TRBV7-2	TGTGCCAGCAGCTTCCCCGGAGAGACCCAGTACTTC	CASSFPGETQYF
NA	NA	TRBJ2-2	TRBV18	TGTGCCAGCTCACCACCGAACACCGGGGAGCTGTTTTTT	CASSPPNTGELFF
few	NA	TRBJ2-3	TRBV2	TGTGCCAGCAGTGGGACAGTTCGGGATCTGAGGACAGATACGCAGTATTTT	CASSGTVRDLRTDTQYF
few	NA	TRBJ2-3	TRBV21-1	TGTGCCAGCAGCGAGGGGACAGCTAGCACAGATACGCAGTATTTT	CASSEGTASTDTQYF
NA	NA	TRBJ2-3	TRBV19	TGTGCCACCTCCGACAGGGACTTCACAGATACGCAGTATTTT	CATSDRDFTDTQYF
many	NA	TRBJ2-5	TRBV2	TGTGCCAGCAGTGTTGAGAGGGGGAATGGGAAGACCCAGTACTTC	CASSVERGNGKTQYF
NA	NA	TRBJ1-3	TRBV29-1	TGCAGCACCTCCTCTGGAAACACCATATATTTT	CSTSSGNTIYF
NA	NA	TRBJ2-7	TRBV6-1	TGTGCCAGCAGTCCCCGGGGCAGCCCCCCGCGGTTC	CASSPRGSPPRF
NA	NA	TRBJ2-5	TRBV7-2	TGTGCCAGCAGCCTGATCGGAGGGCAGGAGACCCAGTACTTC	CASSLIGGQETQYF
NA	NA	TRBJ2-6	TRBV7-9	TGTGCCAGCAGCTTAAGCACTGGGGCCAACGTCCTGACTTTC	CASSLSTGANVLTF
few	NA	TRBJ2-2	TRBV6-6	TGTGCCACAAAGAGGGTAACCGGGGAGCTGTTTTTT	CATKRVTGELFF